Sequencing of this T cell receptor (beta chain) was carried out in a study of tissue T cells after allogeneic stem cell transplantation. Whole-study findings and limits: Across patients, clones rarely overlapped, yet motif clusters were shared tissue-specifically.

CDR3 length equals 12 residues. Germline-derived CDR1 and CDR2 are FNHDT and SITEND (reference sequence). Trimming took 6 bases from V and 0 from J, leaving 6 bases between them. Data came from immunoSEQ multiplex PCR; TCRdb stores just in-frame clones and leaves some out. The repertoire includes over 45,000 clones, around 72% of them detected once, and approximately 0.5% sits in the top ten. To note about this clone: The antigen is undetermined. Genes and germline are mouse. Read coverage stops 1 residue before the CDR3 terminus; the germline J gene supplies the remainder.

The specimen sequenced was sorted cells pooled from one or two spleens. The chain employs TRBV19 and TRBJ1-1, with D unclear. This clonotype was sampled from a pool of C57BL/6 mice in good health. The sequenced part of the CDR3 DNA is TGTGCCAGCACTCGACAGAACACAGAAGTCTTC. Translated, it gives CASTRQNTEVF. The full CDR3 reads CASTRQNTEVFF.